These 22 T cell receptor beta chains originate from one sample sequenced in a study of shared clonotypes between healthy human individuals. Sequencing was performed with immunoSEQ multiplex PCR; in TCRdb, only in-frame clones are kept and a portion is missing. The sample has over a million clones; approximately 98% are singletons. Material for sequencing was naive CD4+ T cells sorted from blood. Subset specified: CD45RA+ positively selected. The receptor set was obtained from a man younger than 45 in good health.

Only a few counts were recorded for this clone. Other DNA sequences in the same sample also yield this CDR3. The J gene is TRBJ2-7, the V gene TRBV20-1; tentative D call: TRBD1 (6 bases). V was pared by 3 bases and J by 3 bases, with 6 bases between. CDR1 DFQATT and CDR2 SNEGSKA come from the germline V gene (reference sequence). The CDR3 spans 11 residues. The CDR3 is CSARDSYEQYF. The CDR3 DNA reads TGCAGTGCTAGGGACAGCTACGAGCAGTACTTC.

This rearrangement joins TRBV28 to TRBJ2-7; TRBD1 is a possible D gene (6 bases). Trimming took 2 bases from V and 5 from J, leaving 10 bases between them. Germline-derived CDR1 and CDR2 are MDHEN and SYDVKM. The CDR3 sequence is 13 residues long. In DNA form, the CDR3 reads TGTGCCAGCAGTTTACTCAGGGGCCACGAGCAGTACTTC. This sequence encodes CASSLLRGHEQYF.

J is TRBJ2-1 and V is TRBV9, with 8 positions matching TRBD1. The length of the CDR3 is 15 residues. V trimming: 0 bases; J trimming: 3 bases; junction bases outside the gene matches: 2. Germline V gives CDR1 SGDLS, CDR2 YYNGEE. CDR3 bases: TGTGCCAGCAGCGTAGCGGGACAGGACTACAATGAGCAGTTCTTC. Translated, it gives CASSVAGQDYNEQFF.

The V and J genes are TRBV6-5 and TRBJ1-3, with no clear D. CDR3 length: 12 amino acids. The germline CDR1 and CDR2 sequences are MNHEY and SVGAGI. V lost 7 bases and J 0 bases, leaving 4 bases between the germline ends. CDR3 in amino acids: CASTDSGNTIYF. CDR3 bases: TGTGCCAGCACTGACTCTGGAAACACCATATATTTT.

The chain uses TRBV27 and TRBJ2-2; TRBD2 matches at 15 bases. Looked up from germline, CDR1 is MNHEY and CDR2 is SMNVEV (reference sequence). This CDR3 contains 16 residues. V lost 4 bases to trimming and J lost 6 bases; unmatched junction nucleotides: 3. The CDR3 loop reads CASSSRTSGRAGELFF. CDR3 nucleotide sequence: TGTGCCAGCAGTTCACGGACTAGCGGGAGGGCCGGGGAGCTGTTTTTT.

The V call is TRBV2, the J call TRBJ2-7; 8 nucleotides align to TRBD1. Trimming removed 10 bases from V and 4 bases from J; junction bases left unmatched: 9. Germline CDR1 reads SNHLY; CDR2 reads FYNNEI. This CDR3 region has 13 residues. CDR3: CANGQGGAYEQYF. DNA of the CDR3: TGTGCCAATGGACAGGGCGGAGCATACGAGCAGTACTTC.

The chain recombines TRBV5-1 with TRBJ2-3, with a tentative D call TRBD2 (5 bases). Germline V gives CDR1 SGHRS, CDR2 YFSETQ. Trimming pared 4 bases from V and 4 bases from J, leaving 19 bases between. There are 16 residues in the CDR3. CDR3 sequence: CASSVAPTAGADTQYF. The CDR3 DNA follows: TGCGCCAGCAGCGTTGCCCCCACCGCGGGCGCAGATACGCAGTATTTT.

The V and J genes are TRBV2 and TRBJ1-3, with 8 bases identical to TRBD1. J lost 6 bases, V lost 8 bases, and 3 bases had no gene match. Per the germline V gene, CDR1 is SNHLY and CDR2 is FYNNEI. This CDR3 is built from 12 residues. The CDR3 DNA reads TGTGCCAGCGGGACAGGATCAAACACCATATATTTT. Translation gives CASGTGSNTIYF.

The table lists this clone with a count of one. The V gene is TRBV18, the J gene TRBJ1-1; D is ambiguous. This CDR3 contains 16 residues. V was trimmed by 1 base and J by 1 base, leaving 13 bases between them. Germline CDR1 is KGHSH and CDR2 is LQKENI. The CDR3 here is CASSPLGAGGNTEAFF. The DNA of the CDR3 is TGTGCCAGCTCACCACTTGGAGCAGGAGGGAACACTGAAGCTTTCTTT.

V gene TRBV6-4 combines with J gene TRBJ2-2; 11 nucleotides agree with TRBD2. V lost 9 bases to trimming and J lost 5 bases; unmatched junction nucleotides: 8. Germline V gives CDR1 MRHNA, CDR2 SNTAGT. The CDR3 loop spans 15 amino acids. Here the CDR3 reads CASSILAGVTGELFF. For the CDR3, the DNA is TGTGCCAGTTCCATACTAGCGGGAGTTACCGGGGAGCTGTTTTTT.

The chain links TRBV10-3 to TRBJ1-5; possible D gene TRBD1, 5 bases. CDR1 is ENHRY and CDR2 is SYGVKD in the germline V gene. This CDR3 comprises 15 residues. Trimming removed 8 bases from V and 0 bases from J, with 14 bases in between. The CDR3 DNA follows: TGTGCCATCGCGGGGGACTCGACTAGCAATCAGCCCCAGCATTTT. Its protein is CAIAGDSTSNQPQHF.

This rearrangement joins TRBV10-2 to TRBJ2-1, with D possibly TRBD1 on 6 matching bases. The CDR3 loop spans 12 amino acids. CDR1 WSHSY and CDR2 SAAADI come from the germline V gene. Trimming left V 7 bases short and J 7 bases short, with 11 bases between. CDR3 region: CASTWTVNEQFF. CDR3 DNA sequence: TGCGCCAGCACATGGACAGTAAATGAGCAGTTCTTC.

V and J are TRBV7-3 and TRBJ2-3; 7 nucleotides match TRBD1. V dropped 4 bases and J dropped 3; count of bases not matched to a gene: 4. Per germline, CDR1 SGHTA and CDR2 FQGTGA. This CDR3 is 14 amino acids long. CDR3 loop: CASSSRQGTDTQYF. The CDR3 DNA is TGTGCCAGCAGCTCGAGACAGGGTACAGATACGCAGTATTTT.

This clone appeared once. An end of the junction differs from the germline gene, which may be a read error. The chain couples TRBV20-1 to TRBJ2-7, with 7 bases lining up with TRBD2. CDR3 length: 11 residues. The germline V gene encodes CDR1 DFQATT and CDR2 SNEGSKA (reference sequence). DNA for the CDR3: TGCAGTGCTAGCTACGGGCCAGCGGGATTATTC. Residues: CSASYGPAGLF.

This clone was seen just once. The J gene is TRBJ2-2, the V gene TRBV5-1; 8 bases fit TRBD1. Per the germline V gene, CDR1 is SGHRS and CDR2 is YFSETQ. This CDR3 comprises 21 residues. The junction had 18 bases not matched to a gene; V was cut back by 2 bases and J by 0 bases. CDR3 DNA sequence: TGCGCCAGCAGCTTCGGGCTGCTAGACAGGGGCTATCCCGCGAACACCGGGGAGCTGTTTTTT. Residues: CASSFGLLDRGYPANTGELFF. Supplemented by reference TRBV5-1 and TRBJ2-2, the full variable domain reads KAGVTQTPRYLIKTRGQQVTLSCSPISGHRSVSWYQQTPGQGLQFLFEYFSETQRNKGNFPGRFSGRQFSNSRSEMNVSTLELGDSALYLCASSFGLLDRGYPANTGELFFGEGSRLTVL.

This chain connects TRBV19 to TRBJ2-7; 8 bases line up with TRBD1. There are 14 residues in the CDR3. CDR1 and CDR2 (germline): LNHDA, SQIVND (reference sequence). Trimming cost V 8 bases and J 5 bases; bases outside gene matches: 11. CDR3 nucleotides: TGTGCCAGTCACCCTCAGGGGGCTCTGCACGAGCAGTACTTC. It yields the protein CASHPQGALHEQYF.

V is TRBV29-1 and J is TRBJ2-5, with D tentatively TRBD1 or TRBD2 (6 bases each). Trimming took 7 bases from V and 9 from J, leaving 24 bases between them. The V gene's germline CDR1 is SQVTM and CDR2 ANQGSEA. The CDR3 runs to 14 residues. CDR3 loop: CSGGGPGPDGPQYF. The CDR3 DNA follows: TGCAGCGGAGGGGGGCCCGGCCCGGATGGGCCCCAGTACTTC.

The V and J genes are TRBV7-8 and TRBJ2-7; 7 bases are shared with TRBD2. The J segment lost 11 bases and the V segment lost 5 bases, leaving 9 bases of the junction unmatched. Germline V CDR1 and CDR2: SGHVS, FQNEAQ. CDR3 length: 12 residues. CDR3 residues: CASSPHSGPKYF. The CDR3 region has the DNA TGTGCCAGCAGCCCACATAGCGGGCCCAAGTACTTC.

The chain has TRBV14 and TRBJ2-7; 10 nucleotides match TRBD2. Germline V CDR1 and CDR2: SGHDN, FVKESK. The CDR3 is 16 residues long. The junction had 9 bases not matched to a gene; V was cut back by 3 bases and J by 4 bases. The CDR3 nucleotides are TGTGCCAGCAGCCAGCGAGCGGGAGGGCCTTGGTACGAGCAGTACTTC. It encodes CASSQRAGGPWYEQYF.

The gene calls are TRBV15 and TRBJ2-7; 14 bases align to TRBD2. V was clipped by 3 bases and J by 2 bases; unmatched bases: 9. CDR1 and CDR2 (germline): LNHNV, YYDKDF (reference sequence). The CDR3 covers 18 residues. The CDR3 region has the DNA TGTGCCACCAGCAGGACGAGACTAGCGGGAGGGCCAACCTACGAGCAGTACTTC. Amino acid sequence: CATSRTRLAGGPTYEQYF.

This clone was found once. This chain joins TRBV28 and TRBJ2-2; the match to TRBD2 covers 7 bases. This CDR3 is built from 18 residues. V lost 6 bases, J lost 1 base, and 14 bases stayed unmatched. The germline V gene has CDR1 MDHEN and CDR2 SYDVKM. The CDR3 sequence is CASSLPVPGLQNTGELFF. DNA of the CDR3: TGTGCCAGCAGCCTCCCCGTCCCGGGACTACAGAACACCGGGGAGCTGTTTTTT.

The chain recombines TRBV19 with TRBJ2-7; 10 nucleotides align to TRBD1. J lost 6 bases, V lost 5 bases, and 4 bases had no gene match. Germline loops: CDR1 LNHDA, CDR2 SQIVND (reference sequence). This CDR3 region has 13 residues. The CDR3 protein is CASSYRTGGEQYF. For the CDR3, the DNA is TGTGCCAGTAGTTATAGGACAGGGGGCGAGCAGTACTTC.